The entry below describes one T cell receptor beta chain. Its recognized antigen is unknown. No base quality values were provided; no much bigger clone lies one nucleotide off. These data come from a study of cytomegalovirus exposure and HLA in healthy donors (dated by TCRdb to 2016 to 2017). Describing the broader study: An earlier analysis of under 600 of the donors reported 250 to 300 Gb of sequence data and around 120 million unique TCR beta sequences from some 180 million T cells. Several DR-DQ haplotypes were treated as single units for association and clustering because of strong linkage in the cohort. The study profiled the T cell repertoires of more than 500 subjects by immunosequencing and related them to cytomegalovirus serostatus. To study patterns of TCR occurrence, a later analysis re-analyzed previously published TCR beta repertoires from 700 or so donors and added high-resolution HLA genotyping. All discovery cohort repertoires had been generated using a single sequencing platform. Donor age, sex, ethnicity and CMV serostatus were compiled together with the repertoire data. Among a few hundred genotyped donors of the cohort, an average of around 240,000 unique TCR beta nucleotide sequences were sequenced per donor, 15% to 20% of them non-productive. Along with the 666-subject first cohort, a separate validation cohort of about 110 different subjects was used. The genetic ancestry cluster associated with self-reported Caucasian donors included 70% to 85% of the roughly 410 genotyped donors. Both class I and class II loci were covered by HLA typing, at four-digit resolution. About 300 gigabases of sequencing data and approximately 85 million unique TCR sequences were included in an early release covering about 620 HLA-typed donors. A later genetic analysis took genome-wide SNP genotypes for about 60% of the roughly 670 donors and used that subset as a discovery cohort. The study was designed to test whether signatures of past pathogen exposure could be identified by cataloging public T cell receptors. The study combined high-throughput TCR immunosequencing, statistical association of individual TCRs with disease status, and machine learning to predict cytomegalovirus infection status. In the later analysis, no new phenotypic data were used to find candidate immune exposures; instead, reliance was placed on TCR beta sequences and their occurrence across donors. The number of donors typed differed by locus, with roughly 629-640 for A, B, C, DRB1 and DQB1, around 560 for DQA1, about 610 for DPA1, and over 400 for DPB1. An earlier analysis of roughly 580 of the donors used high-throughput TCR beta sequencing to judge whether each TCR beta V gene segment behaved as functional or pseudogenic.

The cohort consisted of 670 or so healthy bone marrow donors. At the time of sampling, all cohort members were nominally healthy, though unrecorded immune exposures were likely present. The donor was CMV seropositive and was included in the group of 290 or so seropositive cohort members. Each donor provided a peripheral blood sample, and peripheral blood mononuclear cells were used for TCR beta sequencing. The Qiagen DNeasy Blood Extraction Kit was used to extract genomic DNA from the blood cell samples. Results and caveats for the whole study, not just this receptor: In a later analysis, HLA-associated TCR beta chains were found to be more clonally expanded and to have lower generation probabilities than equally common non-associated chains. A few of the identified cytomegalovirus-associated TCR beta chains were confirmed in vitro to be specific for cytomegalovirus antigens. An association between a missense DCLRE1C variant and V-gene and J-gene trimming of TCR beta chains was found in a later genetic analysis and replicated in an independent cohort. Correlated functional status among segregating V segments might be attributable to linkage disequilibrium, but an unknown experimental factor could not be ruled out. A further reported finding was that TCR beta sequences accurately predicted the HLA-A and HLA-B alleles for most subjects in the first cohort. This cohort had only TCR beta chains sequenced, and the lack of alpha or paired-chain data limited which features could be detected. A total of about 150 TCR beta chains were listed by the study as associated with cytomegalovirus. In a later genetic analysis, fewer N-insertions in productive TCRs were reported among donors in an Asian-associated ancestry cluster than the approximately 710-donor mean. Roughly 17 rarely observed V segments, including chromosome 9 orphons, were excluded from the earlier analysis of a few hundred of the donors because counts were too low. Specific HLA alleles were associated with about 17,000 TCR beta sequences at a false discovery rate of 0.05 in a later analysis. A cluster of highly shared sequence variants was judged likely to represent a technical artifact of the sequencing pipeline. A later analysis reported that several top co-occurrence clusters appeared linked to parvovirus B19, influenza, CMV and Epstein-Barr virus. Because HLA typing was unavailable for some donors at each locus, only the typed subset was used in association tests. A later analysis found that TCR association rates varied across HLA loci, with DRB1 alleles showing the most associated TCRs and HLA-C alleles the fewest. Most TCR sequences were observed very rarely across donors, whereas some public TCRs were present in many individuals. CMV serostatus was the only immune exposure information available for the cohort. Roughly uniform sequencing depth across donors was assumed in presence/absence analyses, although this assumption may not hold. The authors suggested that the approach could potentially be extended to other disease states and immunological phenotypes. Broadly in line with IMGT annotations, most TCR beta V segments showed up in productive rearrangements about 90% or about 30% of the time in an earlier analysis of 587 of the donors. Most CMV-associated TCR beta chains appeared to be HLA-restricted in a later analysis, and the HLA associations seemed to be driven largely by CMV exposure. Because the 87-base-pair reads could not distinguish some IMGT-functional V segments, including TRBV6-2 and TRBV6-3, those segments were excluded. The classifier was reported to diagnose cytomegalovirus status with high specificity and sensitivity in both the original cohort and the validation cohort. When HLA alleles, especially DR and DQ, strongly co-occurred, attributing TCR associations to individual alleles was difficult.

The library came from the immunoSEQ multiplex PCR assay. A mixture of 60 forward primers for TCR Vbeta segments and 13 reverse primers for TCR Jbeta segments was used in the multiplex PCR. Amplification of the CDR3 region of rearranged TCR beta genes was performed with a multiplex PCR assay on genomic DNA. The Illumina HiSeq System was used to sequence the amplified TCR beta libraries as 87-base-pair reads. In the authors' own workflow: Across the 666 repertoires, a later analysis counted 80 million or so unique TCR beta chains, around 11 million of which were shared by at least two donors. A nearest-neighbor algorithm error-corrected the raw reads and collapsed the reads into unique sequences, merging closely related sequences to remove PCR and sequencing errors. V, D and J gene segments were assigned by aligning CDR3 sequences to IMGT reference sequences. For a sequence to be retained, a match of at least six nucleotides to both a V gene segment and a J gene segment was required. A rearrangement counted as productive if the CDR3 had no stop codons and remained in frame with V and J, and every other rearrangement counted as non-productive. CDR3 was defined according to IMGT convention as the region running from the second conserved V-encoded cysteine to the conserved J-encoded phenylalanine. In an earlier analysis of approximately 590 of the donors, sequences lacking an unambiguous match to a single V gene segment were excluded. In an earlier analysis of 587 of the donors, V segments were called functional above 56.7% productive rearrangements and were called segregating when the between-donor standard deviation exceeded 5%. To diagnose cytomegalovirus status from the catalog of TCR beta chain sequences, a statistical classification framework was built. In a later analysis, TCR nucleotide sequences were compared against IMGT/GENE-DB human TR gene sequences so that V and J genes could be assigned. In a later analysis, CDR3 sequences and most-parsimonious VDJ recombination scenarios were assigned using the TCRdist pipeline. In a later analysis, each TCR beta chain was defined by its CDR3 amino acid sequence together with its V-gene family, and reads without a unique V-gene family were excluded. A later analysis removed 450 to 600 highly shared, low-generation-probability nucleotide sequences to deal with suspected cross-contamination and a sequencing artifact. In a later analysis, a clonal expansion index for each public chain was calculated from normalized within-repertoire ranks of inferred template counts. Generation probabilities in a later analysis came from a VDJ recombination model fitted to out-of-frame rearrangements, and those results were checked against IGoR. Hypergeometric tests were used in a later analysis to score TCR-TCR, TCR-HLA and TCR-CMV co-occurrence, with a repertoire-size bias correction applied to the TCR pairs. A later analysis estimated false discovery rates by permuting HLA or CMV assignments 20 times. In a later analysis, co-occurring TCRs were grouped with DBSCAN, and TCRdist sequence similarity was added when clustering was performed within HLA-allele-positive subsets. Repertoires with fewer than 30,000 or more than 120,000 public chains were left out of co-occurrence clustering, as were about 5 repertoires with anomalous nucleotide sharing. The table comes from immuneACCESS by way of TCRdb, which keeps in-frame sequences with V and J called. Part of the clones is missing from these tables; in studies checked, under half for an unresolved V gene and the rest for unknown reasons. V, J and clone size were drawn from that table, and D and trimming were deduced from the DNA. The sample table shows approximately 150,000 clones, and roughly 80% are seen once. 4% to 4.5% of the sample rests with the top ten.

Including cysteine and phenylalanine, the CDR3 has 13 amino acids. The read is trimmed to its CDR3 DNA, 39 bases read in frame from base 1. V lost 3 bases and J lost 3 bases; the stretch between them is 10 bases long. The germline V gene yields SGHDT for CDR1 and YYEEEE for CDR2. The TCR sequence derives from a woman aged 40-49 years in good health and CMV-seropositive. The source material was PBMCs. This chain joins TRBV5-6 to TRBJ2-7; the D gene is unclear. The CDR3 reads CASSSTTLYEQYF. The nucleotides are TGTGCCAGCAGCTCCACCACTCTCTACGAGCAGTACTTC.